Below are 23 T cell receptor beta chains sequenced from a single sample in a study of T cell changes during pregnancy in multiple sclerosis. Sequencing used immunoSEQ multiplex PCR; TCRdb keeps in-frame clones, though not all of them. The repertoire includes some 54,000 clones, 93% of them detected once, and less than 2% sits in the top ten. This specimen was peripheral blood, taken after pregnancy. Source of these receptors: a female donor with multiple sclerosis, enrolled in a pregnancy study.

Written as DNA, the CDR3 is TGCGCCAGCAGCCAAGAGGGGGGGCGGAGAGCTTTCTTT. This codes for CASSQEGGRRAFF. This chain connects TRBV4-1 to TRBJ1-1; tentatively, D is TRBD1 (6 bases). The germline CDR1 and CDR2 sequences are MGHRA and YSYEKL. This CDR3 comprises 13 residues. With 0 bases removed from V and 10 bases from J, the gap between germline ends came to 12 bases.

The sample holds a few counts of this clone. The chain couples TRBV7-2 to TRBJ1-2; D may be TRBD1 (6 bases). Trimming pared 0 bases from V and 2 bases from J, leaving 13 bases between. The CDR3 length is 16 residues. Germline V gene data show CDR1 as SGHTA and CDR2 as FQGNSA. CDR3: CASSLAPLQGNYGYTF. CDR3 DNA sequence: TGTGCCAGCAGCTTAGCCCCCCTACAGGGAAACTATGGCTACACCTTC.

The J gene is TRBJ2-1, the V gene TRBV6-5, with TRBD2 identical over 10 bases. The CDR3 is 16 amino acids. The ends lost 0 bases at V and 6 bases at J; junction bases unmatched: 5. The germline V gene encodes CDR1 MNHEY and CDR2 SVGAGI. The CDR3 region has the DNA TGTGCCAGCAGTTACTCGGAAGCGGGAGGGGCCAATGAGCAGTTCTTC. Protein: CASSYSEAGGANEQFF.

On this clone: The sample carries other DNA sequences with the same CDR3. The chain carries TRBV5-1 and TRBJ2-7; TRBD1 aligns across 8 bases. This CDR3 comprises 13 residues. V was clipped by 5 bases and J by 2 bases; unmatched bases: 3. Germline CDR1 is SGHRS and CDR2 is YFSETQ. CDR3 sequence reads: CASRRTGTYEQYF. Here the CDR3 DNA reads TGCGCCAGCAGGCGGACAGGGACCTACGAGCAGTACTTC.

The chain couples TRBV27 to TRBJ2-2; 8 bases align to TRBD2. CDR1 MNHEY and CDR2 SMNVEV come from the germline V gene (reference sequence). The J segment lost 1 base and the V segment lost 9 bases, leaving 7 bases of the junction unmatched. CDR3 length: 15 amino acids. Here the CDR3 reads CASNRAGGNTGELFF. CDR3 DNA sequence: TGTGCCAGTAATCGCGCGGGAGGGAACACCGGGGAGCTGTTTTTT.

The chain has TRBV25-1 and TRBJ2-7, with D unclear. This CDR3 comprises 11 residues. CDR1 is MGHDK and CDR2 is SYGVNS in the germline V gene. V was shortened by 5 bases and J by 6 bases, with 8 bases between the two germline ends. CDR3 loop: CASSRGIEQYF. The CDR3, as DNA: TGTGCCAGCAGTCGAGGAATCGAGCAGTACTTC.

The table lists this clone with a count of one. The rearrangement joins TRBV5-1 to TRBJ2-1; TRBD2 matches at 10 bases. V was clipped by 4 bases and J by 9 bases; unmatched bases: 16. The germline V gene encodes CDR1 SGHRS and CDR2 YFSETQ. This CDR3 region has 17 residues. The CDR3 loop reads CASSPAAGGQKSGEQFF. The CDR3 nucleotides are TGCGCCAGCAGCCCGGCAGCGGGAGGGCAAAAGTCGGGTGAGCAGTTCTTC.

The chain has TRBV28 and TRBJ2-4; TRBD2 is a possible D gene (5 bases). This CDR3 has 15 amino acids. Trimming left V 3 bases short and J 2 bases short, with 11 bases between. Germline V lookup: CDR1 MDHEN, CDR2 SYDVKM. CDR3 amino acids: CASSFSGSSKNIQYF. The CDR3 bases are TGTGCCAGCAGTTTTAGTGGGAGTTCCAAAAACATTCAGTACTTC.

The V call is TRBV7-3, the J call TRBJ2-1; 7 bases align to TRBD2. Germline V lookup: CDR1 SGHTA, CDR2 FQGTGA. Trimming at V came to 10 bases and at J to 15 bases, leaving 24 bases not matched to a gene. CDR3 length: 15 amino acids. The CDR3 here is CATSPIAGDGYWRFF. CDR3 nucleotide sequence: TGTGCCACATCCCCTATTGCGGGAGATGGATATTGGCGGTTCTTC.

This clone has just one count. CDR3 sequence: CASRPSPGQGVSGYTF. In nucleotides, the CDR3 is TGTGCCAGCAGGCCCTCACCCGGACAGGGAGTTTCTGGCTACACCTTC. V gene TRBV27 combines with J gene TRBJ1-2; 8 bases line up with TRBD1. V dropped 6 bases and J dropped 7; count of bases not matched to a gene: 16. CDR3 length: 16 residues. The germline CDR1 and CDR2 sequences are MNHEY and SMNVEV (reference sequence).

The chain is built from TRBV19 and TRBJ2-1; TRBD2 agrees at 14 bases. V lost 4 bases, J lost 8 bases, and 13 bases stayed unmatched. This CDR3 contains 18 residues. Germline CDR1 LNHDA, CDR2 SQIVND (reference sequence). DNA for the CDR3: TGTGCCAGTAGTAAGATACCCGGGACTAGCGGGAGCAAGGATGAGCAGTTCTTC. Translated, it gives CASSKIPGTSGSKDEQFF.

As concerns this clone: At one end the junction does not follow the germline gene, possibly because of a read error. CDR3 in amino acids: CASSQIFFSGSFIYEQFF. CDR3 in DNA: TGCGCCAGCAGCCAGATCTTCTTTAGCGGGAGCTTTATCTATGAGCAGTTCTTC. The rearrangement joins TRBV7-9 to TRBJ2-1, with 9 bases matching TRBD2. Per the germline V gene, CDR1 is SEHNR and CDR2 is FQNEAQ (reference sequence). There are 18 residues in the CDR3.

The chain employs TRBV30 and TRBJ1-4; D perhaps matches TRBD1 (5 bases). From germline, CDR1 is GTSNPN and CDR2 SVGIG (reference sequence). Trimming removed 4 bases from V and 8 bases from J, with 14 bases in between. The CDR3 is made up of 13 amino acids. The CDR3 reads CAWNGQGGEKLFF. The CDR3 DNA reads TGTGCCTGGAACGGGCAGGGAGGCGAAAAACTGTTTTTT.

V is TRBV5-4 and J is TRBJ1-1; 9 nucleotides line up with TRBD1. With 4 bases clipped from V and 2 bases from J, the junction kept 3 bases outside the gene matches. The germline V gene encodes CDR1 SGHNT and CDR2 YYREEE (reference sequence). This CDR3 is 14 amino acids long. CDR3 bases: TGTGCCAGCAGCCGGGGACAGGGTAACACTGAAGCTTTCTTT. It is translated as CASSRGQGNTEAFF.

The chain couples TRBV11-2 to TRBJ2-3; 11 bases match TRBD2. CDR1 is SGHAT and CDR2 is FQNNGV in the germline V gene. The CDR3 spans 16 residues. The V segment lost 4 bases and the J segment 5 bases; nucleotides outside the gene matches: 8. The CDR3: CASSYIAGGMRDTQYF. In nucleotides, the CDR3 is TGTGCCAGCAGCTACATAGCGGGAGGGATGCGAGATACGCAGTATTTT.

The CDR3 DNA sequence: TGTGCCAGCAGCTTGCGTAGCGCTACCTACGAGCAGTACTTC. It codes for CASSLRSATYEQYF. The chain has TRBV5-5 and TRBJ2-7; tentatively, D is TRBD2 (5 bases). The CDR3 is made up of 14 amino acids. From germline, CDR1 is SGHKS and CDR2 YYEKEE (reference sequence). The germline V and J ends were trimmed by 1 base and 2 bases, with 10 bases remaining between them. The whole variable domain, filled in from reference TRBV5-5 and TRBJ2-7, reads DAGVTQSPTHLIKTRGQQVTLRCSPISGHKSVSWYQQVLGQGPQFIFQYYEKEERGRGNFPDRFSARQFPNYSSELNVNALLLGDSALYLCASSLRSATYEQYFGPGTRLTVT.

The gene calls are TRBV4-3 and TRBJ1-1, with TRBD1 matching over 7 bases. V was clipped by 0 bases and J by 8 bases; unmatched bases: 3. This CDR3 has 13 amino acids. Per the germline V gene, CDR1 is LGHNA and CDR2 is YSLEER. The CDR3 protein is CASSQDRGQEAFF. In DNA, the CDR3 is TGCGCCAGCAGCCAAGATAGGGGACAGGAAGCTTTCTTT.

The rearrangement links TRBV11-2 to TRBJ2-1, with 11 bases aligning to TRBD2. The germline CDR1 and CDR2 sequences are SGHAT and FQNNGV. There are 16 residues in the CDR3. With V trimmed by 6 bases and J by 4 bases, 8 bases remained unmatched. The CDR3 sequence: CASRRTSGSLYNEQFF. The CDR3 bases are TGTGCCAGCAGGCGGACTAGCGGGTCCCTTTACAATGAGCAGTTCTTC.

The CDR3 is CASSADSGAYNEQFF. The CDR3 region has the DNA TGTGCCAGCAGCGCAGATAGCGGAGCTTACAATGAGCAGTTCTTC. The chain is built from TRBV9 and TRBJ2-1; tentative D call: TRBD2 (6 bases). In germline, CDR1 is SGDLS, CDR2 YYNGEE. This CDR3 contains 15 residues. Trimming took 3 bases from V and 4 from J, leaving 14 bases between them. The full variable domain, in which reference TRBV9 and TRBJ2-1 provide the parts outside the CDR3, is DSGVTQTPKHLITATGQRVTLRCSPRSGDLSVYWYQQSLDQGLQFLIQYYNGEERAKGNILERFSAQQFPDLHSELNLSSLELGDSALYFCASSADSGAYNEQFFGPGTRLTVL.

V and J are TRBV4-3 and TRBJ2-7, with unresolved D. The CDR3 totals 15 residues. Trimming took off 2 bases at V and 4 bases at J, with 15 bases between the two ends. Germline V lookup: CDR1 LGHNA, CDR2 YSLEER. CDR3 protein: CASSQSRSSGYEQYF. CDR3 DNA sequence: TGCGCCAGCAGCCAATCTAGATCATCCGGTTACGAGCAGTACTTC.

CDR3 coding DNA: TGTGCCAGCAACCTAGCGGCCCGGGATGAGCAGTTCTTC. Translating it yields CASNLAARDEQFF. The chain carries TRBV28 and TRBJ2-1; TRBD2 agrees at 7 bases. The CDR3 consists of 13 residues. Germline lookup yields CDR1 MDHEN and CDR2 SYDVKM. J was trimmed by 8 bases and V by 7 bases; bases with no gene match: 8.

V gene TRBV27 combines with J gene TRBJ2-1; 10 bases fit TRBD2. The CDR3 runs 18 residues. V dropped 2 bases and J dropped 4; count of bases not matched to a gene: 11. CDR1 and CDR2 from the germline V gene are MNHEY and SMNVEV (reference sequence). The CDR3 protein is CASSLASPGAGGYNEQFF. The CDR3 nucleotides read TGTGCCAGCAGTTTAGCATCCCCCGGAGCGGGAGGGTACAATGAGCAGTTCTTC.

The chain links TRBV18 to TRBJ1-5; D is undetermined. Looked up from germline, CDR1 is KGHSH and CDR2 is LQKENI. The V and J ends lost 4 bases and 7 bases respectively, with 17 bases between them. The CDR3 extends over 15 amino acids. The CDR3 DNA follows: TGTGCCAGCTCACAAATAACGGGAGGAACCCAGCCCCAGCATTTT. Protein: CASSQITGGTQPQHF.